These 11 T cell receptor beta chains originate from one sample sequenced in a study of T cells in Graves' hyperthyroidism and ophthalmopathy. Researchers took RNA transcripts and amplified the TCR beta CDR3 regions from them. The HTBI primer set was used in a first-round RT-PCR of the TCR CDR3. MiXCR was run by TCRdb on the multiplex PCR reads, yielding one entry per CDR3 protein. Here the sample spans 550,000 to 600,000 distinct CDR3 sequences, approximately 14% being singletons. Sequencing used blood. These receptors all stem from a young woman with Graves' ophthalmopathy.

The V call is TRBV6-1, the J call TRBJ2-7; D is unresolved. The CDR3 consists of 17 residues. CDR1 and CDR2 from the germline V gene are MNHNS and SASEGT. V was cut by 6 bases and J by 9 bases, with 30 bases left in between. The DNA of the CDR3 is TGTGCCAGCAGAACGGATAGTCGACGGACGCCGAGACTTGGGCAGTACTTC. Protein sequence: CASRTDSRRTPRLGQYF.

J is TRBJ2-1 and V is TRBV3-1; the D call may be TRBD1 or TRBD2 (5 bases each). The CDR3 runs to 14 residues. Trimming removed 2 bases at V and 5 bases at J, with 10 bases between. Looked up from germline, CDR1 is LGHDT and CDR2 is YNNKEL (reference sequence). CDR3 DNA: TGTGCCAGCAGCCAAAACGGGGCTGACAATGAGCAGTTCTTC. Its protein is CASSQNGADNEQFF.

This clonotype appeared many times. The rearrangement links TRBV6-1 to TRBJ2-7; 10 positions agree with TRBD1. V was clipped by 8 bases and J by 4 bases; unmatched bases: 11. CDR3 length: 15 amino acids. CDR1 is MNHNS, CDR2 SASEGT, per germline. In DNA form, the CDR3 reads TGTGCCAGCCAGGAGGGGGGACAGGGGAGATACGAGCAGTACTTC. It yields the protein CASQEGGQGRYEQYF.

The chain employs TRBV9 and TRBJ2-3; D unresolved. Germline CDR1 is SGDLS and CDR2 is YYNGEE. CDR3 length: 13 residues. V lost 3 bases and J 2 bases, leaving 7 bases between the germline ends. CDR3 residues: CASSEDPTDTQYF. DNA of the CDR3: TGTGCCAGCAGCGAAGACCCCACAGATACGCAGTATTTT.

This clonotype was observed many times. The chain combines TRBV7-8 with TRBJ2-4; 15 bases line up with TRBD2. The CDR3 totals 21 residues. Looked up from germline, CDR1 is SGHVS and CDR2 is FQNEAQ. The V segment lost 2 bases and the J segment 7 bases; nucleotides outside the gene matches: 18. CDR3 residues: CASSLWSRTSGRGPFRNIQYF. The DNA for the CDR3 is TGTGCCAGCAGCTTATGGTCCCGGACTAGCGGGAGGGGGCCGTTTAGGAACATTCAGTACTTC.

This clonotype showed up many times. V gene TRBV6-1 combines with J gene TRBJ2-7; TRBD1 or TRBD2 may be the D gene (7 bases each). The CDR3 is 16 amino acids. Trimming left V 7 bases short and J 0 bases short, with 19 bases between. Germline V gene data show CDR1 as MNHNS and CDR2 as SASEGT. The CDR3: CASMREGAADSYEQYF. CDR3 DNA: TGTGCCAGCATGAGGGAGGGGGCGGCGGACTCCTACGAGCAGTACTTC.

This chain uses TRBV7-9 with TRBJ1-5; D remains unclear. Germline values: CDR1 SEHNR, CDR2 FQNEAQ (reference sequence). The CDR3 has 14 residues. V dropped 3 bases and J dropped 1 base, with 7 bases sitting between them. The CDR3 loop is CASSLDLSNQPQHF. The CDR3 DNA sequence: TGTGCCAGCAGCTTGGACTTAAGCAATCAGCCCCAGCATTTT.

This clonotype was recorded at least ten times. The J gene is TRBJ2-3, the V gene TRBV6-1; TRBD2 is a possible D gene (6 bases). The V gene lost 4 bases and the J gene lost 2 bases, with 10 bases spanning the gap. The CDR3 is 14 residues long. Germline CDR1 MNHNS, CDR2 SASEGT. The DNA of the CDR3 is TGTGCCAGCAGTGTAGGAGGGACCACAGATACGCAGTATTTT. As protein: CASSVGGTTDTQYF.

The chain combines TRBV9 with TRBJ1-2; 9 positions agree with TRBD1. J gave up 1 base and V 0 bases, and 4 bases lay outside the gene matches. This CDR3 has 16 amino acids. Germline lookup yields CDR1 SGDLS and CDR2 YYNGEE. CDR3 DNA sequence: TGTGCCAGCAGCGTAGATGGGACAGGGATTAACTATGGCTACACCTTC. Protein product: CASSVDGTGINYGYTF.

This clonotype was counted ten times or more. The chain links TRBV19 to TRBJ2-1; 13 bases are a match to TRBD2. Losses at the gene ends were 3 bases for V and 7 bases for J; bases not matched to a gene: 6. The CDR3 covers 16 residues. CDR1 and CDR2 (germline): LNHDA, SQIVND (reference sequence). CDR3: CASSIRLAGGGNEQFF. In nucleotides, the CDR3 is TGTGCCAGTAGTATCCGACTAGCGGGAGGAGGGAATGAGCAGTTCTTC.

This clonotype has ten or more counts. This sequence joins TRBV11-2 and TRBJ2-7; 7 bases match TRBD2. With 5 bases clipped from V and 3 bases from J, the junction kept 4 bases outside the gene matches. CDR3 length: 13 residues. Germline CDR1 reads SGHAT; CDR2 reads FQNNGV. Written as DNA, the CDR3 is TGTGCCAGCAGCCAAGGACTAGTCTACGAGCAGTACTTC. Residues: CASSQGLVYEQYF.